This T cell receptor beta chain was retrieved from a study of identical twins. TCRdb analysed the 5' RACE reads with MiXCR anew, one entry per CDR3 protein. The top ten hold approximately 0.5% of the sample, which has 540,000 or so distinct CDR3 sequences, about 20% seen once. CDR1 is MNHEY and CDR2 is SVGAGI in the germline V gene. The CDR3 consists of 14 residues. Trimming shortened V by 6 bases and J by 0 bases, and 10 bases separated the two germline ends. These same data were also listed under a study on yellow fever vaccine responses in identical twins.

The chain has TRBV6-5 and TRBJ2-3; no clear D gene. The TCR was taken from a woman under 30 in good health. The sample consisted of CD4+ T cells sorted from blood. In DNA form, the CDR3 reads TGTGCCAGCAGGTATCGGAGTAGCACAGATACGCAGTATTTT. Translation gives CASRYRSSTDTQYF.